These 25 T cell receptor beta chains originate from one sample sequenced in a study of spatial heterogeneity in lung cancer. TCRdb recomputed calls from the 5' RACE reads with MiXCR, one row per CDR3 protein. The data show 70,000 to 90,000 distinct CDR3 sequences, roughly 15% seen once. The time point is: sample taken at primary tumor resection. In each case, whole RNA from tumor, nontumor lung or frozen PBMC was sequenced unsorted. The sample here was PBMCs, taken at surgery. The receptors shown here come from a male donor with early-stage non-small cell lung cancer.

This clonotype was seen a handful of times. V is TRBV6-6 and J is TRBJ2-6, with a tentative D call TRBD1 (6 bases). Germline CDR1 and CDR2: MNHNY and SVGAGI (reference sequence). The CDR3 sequence is 19 residues long. V was trimmed by 4 bases and J by 0 bases, leaving 19 bases between them. CDR3 in amino acids: CASSSPSDRRLSGANVLTF. The CDR3, as DNA: TGTGCCAGCAGTTCTCCCTCGGACAGAAGACTCTCTGGGGCCAACGTCCTGACTTTC.

This clonotype was detected many times. The chain couples TRBV5-1 to TRBJ2-5, with D perhaps TRBD2 (5 bases). Looked up from germline, CDR1 is SGHRS and CDR2 is YFSETQ. The length of the CDR3 is 16 residues. V shed 3 bases and J shed 8 bases, with 23 bases lying between them. The CDR3: CASSSMGPRGENTQYF. For the CDR3, the DNA is TGCGCCAGCAGCTCCATGGGCCCACGGGGTGAGAATACCCAGTACTTC.

A word on this clonotype: A much larger clone lies one base from this, so it may be a read error. V gene TRBV4-3 combines with J gene TRBJ2-1; TRBD2 might be the D (6 bases). From germline, CDR1 is LGHNA and CDR2 YSLEER. The CDR3 has 15 residues. The CDR3 spells CANSQGSGGYNEQFF. In nucleotides, the CDR3 is TGCGCCAACAGCCAAGGCTCCGGGGGCTACAATGAGCAGTTCTTC.

This clonotype was detected a few times. The chain links TRBV5-4 to TRBJ1-2; D may be TRBD1 (6 bases). Trimming left V 4 bases short and J 8 bases short, with 21 bases between. The CDR3 consists of 15 residues. Germline CDR1 is SGHNT and CDR2 is YYREEE (reference sequence). The CDR3, as DNA: TGTGCCAGCAGCCCCCTTGGGGGGACATGGGAGGGCTACACCTTC. Protein sequence: CASSPLGGTWEGYTF. The full variable domain, in which reference TRBV5-4 and TRBJ1-2 provide the parts outside the CDR3, is ETGVTQSPTHLIKTRGQQVTLRCSSQSGHNTVSWYQQALGQGPQFIFQYYREEENGRGNFPPRFSGLQFPNYSSELNVNALELDDSALYLCASSPLGGTWEGYTFGSGTRLTVV.

Many counts were recorded for this clonotype. The chain joins TRBV12-3 or TRBV12-4 to TRBJ1-5; D gene ambiguous. The CDR3 runs 12 residues. With 1 base removed from V and 7 bases from J, the gap between germline ends came to 5 bases. The DNA of the CDR3 is TGTGCCAGCAGTTTAGGAAGCCAGCCCCAGCATTTT. It specifies CASSLGSQPQHF.

The chain employs TRBV5-6 and TRBJ2-3; 7 bases are shared with TRBD2. V lost 3 bases, J lost 3 bases, and 10 bases stayed unmatched. This CDR3 is 16 amino acids long. In germline, CDR1 is SGHDT, CDR2 YYEEEE. The CDR3 loop is CASSSTVTSRTDTQYF. The CDR3 DNA reads TGTGCCAGCAGCTCTACCGTGACTAGCAGAACAGATACGCAGTATTTT.

This clonotype was counted between two and nine times. V usage is TRBV3-1 and J usage is TRBJ2-2; 10 positions match TRBD2. With 5 bases clipped from V and 6 bases from J, the junction kept 9 bases outside the gene matches. This CDR3 spans 16 amino acids. CDR1 LGHDT and CDR2 YNNKEL come from the germline V gene (reference sequence). The CDR3 spells CASSYRPLAGAGELFF. Written as DNA, the CDR3 is TGTGCCAGCAGCTACAGACCCCTAGCGGGAGCCGGGGAGCTGTTTTTT.

The chain is built from TRBV7-9 and TRBJ2-5, with 7 bases aligning to TRBD1. The CDR3 is 16 residues long. Germline trimming cut 5 bases from V and 5 bases from J; bases unmatched to any gene: 14. The germline gives CDR1 SEHNR, CDR2 FQNEAQ (reference sequence). CDR3 region: CASSPVLRGPQETQYF. CDR3 nucleotide sequence: TGTGCCAGCAGCCCCGTTTTAAGGGGGCCCCAGGAGACCCAGTACTTC.

The chain employs TRBV14 and TRBJ2-3; a possible D gene is TRBD1 (5 bases). CDR3 length: 15 amino acids. V lost 4 bases, J lost 3 bases, and 14 bases lay in between. The germline CDR1 and CDR2 sequences are SGHDN and FVKESK. This CDR3 is CASSPSPDRTDTQYF. CDR3 in DNA: TGTGCCAGCAGCCCCTCACCCGACAGAACAGATACGCAGTATTTT.

This clonotype was counted many times. V is TRBV6-1 and J is TRBJ2-7, with TRBD1 matching 7 bases. CDR1 is MNHNS, CDR2 SASEGT, per germline. The V and J ends lost 5 bases and 0 bases, in that order; junction bases with no gene match: 7. CDR3 length: 15 amino acids. CDR3: CASSLIRDSSYEQYF. The CDR3 DNA follows: TGTGCCAGCAGTCTAATTCGGGACAGCTCCTACGAGCAGTACTTC.

This clonotype was counted many times. V and J are TRBV5-5 and TRBJ1-3; tentative D call: TRBD1 (5 bases). Germline CDR1 SGHKS, CDR2 YYEKEE (reference sequence). Trimming left V 4 bases short and J 0 bases short, with 17 bases between. The CDR3 sequence is 17 residues long. CDR3 nucleotides: TGTGCCAGCAGCCCGGCGGGGGGAACGTTCTCTGGAAACACCATATATTTT. It yields the protein CASSPAGGTFSGNTIYF.

This clonotype was seen a handful of times. The V gene is TRBV28, the J gene TRBJ2-1; 7 bases align to TRBD2. J lost 4 bases, V lost 3 bases, and 3 bases had no gene match. CDR3 size: 14 residues. CDR1 is MDHEN, CDR2 SYDVKM, per germline. The CDR3 loop reads CASSLELAYNEQFF. In DNA form, the CDR3 reads TGTGCCAGCAGTTTGGAACTAGCGTACAATGAGCAGTTCTTC. Looking up the rest from reference TRBV28 and TRBJ2-1 gives the full variable domain: DVKVTQSSRYLVKRTGEKVFLECVQDMDHENMFWYRQDPGLGLRLIYFSYDVKMKEKGDIPEGYSVSREKKERFSLILESASTNQTSMYLCASSLELAYNEQFFGPGTRLTVL.

This clonotype was counted between two and nine times. The rearrangement links TRBV2 to TRBJ2-7; D not resolved. CDR1 is SNHLY, CDR2 FYNNEI, per germline. Trimming took off 5 bases at V and 1 base at J, with 6 bases between the two ends. The CDR3 contains 12 residues. The DNA for the CDR3 is TGTGCCAGCAGTACAGAGTCCTACGAGCAGTACTTC. This encodes CASSTESYEQYF.

This clonotype turned up a few times. This rearrangement joins TRBV11-3 to TRBJ2-7, with D possibly being TRBD1 (6 bases). The CDR3 is 14 residues long. Germline V gives CDR1 SGHNT, CDR2 YENEEA. V lost 5 bases to trimming and J lost 3 bases, with 14 bases between them. The CDR3 DNA reads as TGTGCCAGCAGCCCACGGACAGAAAACTACGAGCAGTACTTC. Translation: CASSPRTENYEQYF. Based on the CDR3 plus reference TRBV11-3 and TRBJ2-7, the full variable domain is EAGVVQSPRYKIIEKKQPVAFWCNPISGHNTLYWYLQNLGQGPELLIRYENEEAVDDSQLPKDRFSAERLKGVDSTLKIQPAELGDSAVYLCASSPRTENYEQYFGPGTRLTVT.

This chain uses TRBV2 with TRBJ1-1; D gene uncertain. The CDR3 extends over 15 amino acids. The ends were cut back, 9 bases at V and 4 bases at J, with 21 bases in the middle. From germline, CDR1 is SNHLY and CDR2 FYNNEI. CDR3 amino acids: CARPDGEGLLTEAFF. The CDR3 coding sequence is TGTGCCAGACCCGACGGGGAAGGGTTGCTCACTGAAGCTTTCTTT.

The chain couples TRBV10-3 to TRBJ2-7; no definite D call. CDR3 length equals 15 residues. V gave up 8 bases and J gave up 2 bases, with 19 bases separating them. The germline CDR1 and CDR2 sequences are ENHRY and SYGVKD. The chain's CDR3 is CAISPAVGSTYEQYF. The CDR3 bases are TGTGCCATCTCCCCGGCGGTAGGCTCTACCTACGAGCAGTACTTC.

The sample holds a few counts of this clonotype. This chain links TRBV29-1 with TRBJ2-3; 8 nucleotides match TRBD2. V was clipped by 4 bases and J by 5 bases; unmatched bases: 8. Germline V gene sequence: CDR1 SQVTM, CDR2 ANQGSEA. The CDR3 runs to 14 residues. This chain's CDR3 is CSVGRAGVVDTQYF. CDR3 nucleotides: TGCAGCGTTGGACGAGCGGGAGTCGTAGATACGCAGTATTTT.

This clonotype showed up many times. The chain uses TRBV5-1 and TRBJ2-1; TRBD2 aligns across 8 bases. After removal of 2 bases from V and 5 bases from J, the junction contained 3 bases not matched to a gene. Germline CDR1 and CDR2: SGHRS and YFSETQ. This CDR3 contains 14 residues. The CDR3 sequence: CASSLSGGHNEQFF. The CDR3, as DNA: TGCGCCAGCAGCTTAAGCGGGGGACACAATGAGCAGTTCTTC.

This clonotype was observed once. The chain couples TRBV12-3 or TRBV12-4 to TRBJ2-1; 8 bases match TRBD1. Unmatched junction bases numbered 11, after V lost 7 bases and J lost 9 bases. The CDR3 consists of 14 residues. CDR3 DNA: TGTGCCAGCACCCAGGGACAGGCTACGAGTGAGCAGTTCTTC. As protein: CASTQGQATSEQFF.

There are many counts of this clonotype. As DNA, the CDR3 is TGTGCCAGCCGGGACAGGGTAGGGGTCAATCAGCCCCAGCATTTT. Its translation: CASRDRVGVNQPQHF. The V and J genes are TRBV6-6 and TRBJ1-5, with TRBD1 matching 9 bases. The CDR3 has 15 residues. Unmatched junction bases numbered 8, after V lost 8 bases and J lost 3 bases. CDR1 and CDR2 (germline): MNHNY, SVGAGI (reference sequence).

A word on this clonotype: Given a much more abundant clone one base away, this may be a read error. This chain links TRBV7-2 with TRBJ2-5; D remains unclear. This CDR3 is 14 amino acids long. Germline loops: CDR1 SGHTA, CDR2 FQGNSA. The CDR3 here is CASSFIRSQETRYF. CDR3 sequence (DNA): TGTGCCAGCAGCTTCATCAGGAGTCAAGAGACCCGGTACTTC. The full variable domain, in which reference TRBV7-2 and TRBJ2-5 provide the parts outside the CDR3, is GAGVSQSPSNKVTEKGKDVELRCDPISGHTALYWYRQSLGQGLEFLIYFQGNSAPDKSGLPSDRFSAERTGGSVSTLTIQRTQQEDSAVYLCASSFIRSQETRYFGPGTRLLVL.

This clonotype was seen a handful of times. The chain's CDR3 is CASKRLAGVSGDTQYF. The CDR3 bases are TGTGCCAGCAAGAGACTAGCGGGAGTGTCAGGGGATACGCAGTATTTT. The chain uses TRBV7-2 and TRBJ2-3; 12 positions match TRBD2. V dropped 7 bases and J dropped 6; count of bases not matched to a gene: 11. Germline assignment: CDR1 SGHTA and CDR2 FQGNSA. This CDR3 is built from 16 residues.

This clonotype was counted a few times. This rearrangement joins TRBV2 to TRBJ1-1; the match to TRBD1 covers 11 bases. V dropped 6 bases and J dropped 9; count of bases not matched to a gene: 9. CDR3 size: 14 residues. CDR1 and CDR2 (germline): SNHLY, FYNNEI. CDR3 in DNA: TGTGCCAGCAGGTTGGGACAGGGGGACGACAAAGCTTTCTTT. This translates into CASRLGQGDDKAFF.

In this sample, this clonotype turned up a few times. The gene calls are TRBV27 and TRBJ1-1; D perhaps matches TRBD1 (6 bases). V gave up 3 bases and J gave up 6 bases, with 11 bases separating them. The CDR3 spans 13 residues. The germline V gene has CDR1 MNHEY and CDR2 SMNVEV (reference sequence). In DNA, the CDR3 is TGTGCCAGCAGTTTCCAGGGGAGGTCTGAAGCTTTCTTT. Amino acids: CASSFQGRSEAFF.

This clonotype appeared many times. The chain is built from TRBV7-6 and TRBJ2-3, with 7 bases lining up with TRBD2. The CDR3 runs 17 residues. Germline V gives CDR1 SGHVS, CDR2 FNYEAQ. V was clipped by 1 base and J by 3 bases; unmatched bases: 10. The CDR3 here is CASSLGGGPSGTDTQYF. DNA for the CDR3: TGTGCCAGCAGCTTAGGGGGAGGGCCCTCCGGAACAGATACGCAGTATTTT.